The next 15 T cell receptor beta chains were all read from a single sample in a study of blood T cells in healthy people across ages. Through a sample-barcoded 5' primer and a J-beta primer mix, a second PCR was run for roughly 7 to 12 cycles. TCRdb re-analysed the 5' RACE reads in MiXCR, keeping a single row per CDR3 protein. The table lists roughly 2 million distinct CDR3 sequences, around 48% of them singletons. The source material was blood. The receptors were sampled from a middle-aged woman in good health.

The chain couples TRBV7-2 to TRBJ2-1; 7 nucleotides align to TRBD1. Germline loops: CDR1 SGHTA, CDR2 FQGNSA. The CDR3 length is 21 residues. The V segment lost 2 bases and the J segment 0 bases; nucleotides outside the gene matches: 19. The CDR3 sequence is CASSLTAGTELERSSYNEQFF. CDR3 in DNA: TGTGCCAGCAGCTTAACGGCCGGGACAGAGTTGGAAAGGAGCTCCTACAATGAGCAGTTCTTC.

The V gene is TRBV4-2, the J gene TRBJ2-7; perhaps D is TRBD1 or TRBD2 (5 bases each). This CDR3 is 16 amino acids long. The ends were cut back, 0 bases at V and 1 base at J, with 13 bases in the middle. Per the germline V gene, CDR1 is LGHNA and CDR2 is YNFKEQ. The CDR3 here is CASSQDTGLSSYEQYF. The DNA for the CDR3 is TGTGCCAGCAGCCAAGATACGGGGCTGTCATCCTACGAGCAGTACTTC.

This clonotype came up a few times. The chain employs TRBV12-3 or TRBV12-4 and TRBJ1-4; D uncertain. The CDR3 contains 12 residues. The germline V and J ends were trimmed by 6 bases and 4 bases, with 6 bases remaining between them. The DNA of the CDR3 is TGTGCCAGCAGGAAGTATAATGAAAAACTGTTTTTT. Its translation: CASRKYNEKLFF.

The V call is TRBV20-1, the J call TRBJ2-5; D may match TRBD1 or TRBD2 (5 bases each). This CDR3 contains 14 residues. Trimming stripped 5 bases from V and 4 bases from J, with 17 bases between. Germline V gene lookup returns CDR1 DFQATT and CDR2 SNEGSKA (reference sequence). CDR3 nucleotides: TGCAGTGCTCCTAAAGAGGGGAGAGGAGAGACCCAGTACTTC. Amino acid sequence: CSAPKEGRGETQYF.

The genes are TRBV12-3 or TRBV12-4 and TRBJ1-4, with 11 bases fitting TRBD1. With 6 bases clipped from V and 7 bases from J, the junction kept 13 bases outside the gene matches. This CDR3 contains 17 residues. The CDR3 region is CASSPGQGADGGEKLFF. The DNA for the CDR3 is TGTGCCAGCAGCCCAGGACAGGGGGCGGATGGTGGTGAAAAACTGTTTTTT.

This chain uses TRBV29-1 with TRBJ2-5, with 10 bases identical to TRBD1. The J call may be in error: the DNA end matches TRBJ2-7 better. The CDR3 totals 14 residues. Germline values: CDR1 SQVTM, CDR2 ANQGSEA. In DNA, the CDR3 is TGCAGCGTTGATGGACAGGGGGGCACCTACGAGCAGTACTTC. Residues: CSVDGQGGTYEQYF.

The chain has TRBV29-1 and TRBJ2-3, with D possibly being TRBD2 (6 bases). Germline-derived CDR1 and CDR2 are SQVTM and ANQGSEA. The CDR3 spans 14 residues. V lost 5 bases, J lost 0 bases, and 12 bases lay in between. The CDR3, as DNA: TGCAGCGTTACCCCGGGGGTGAGCACAGATACGCAGTATTTT. Translated: CSVTPGVSTDTQYF.

The chain has TRBV2 and TRBJ2-5; 9 bases are shared with TRBD2. With V trimmed by 8 bases and J by 4 bases, 5 bases remained unmatched. Per germline, CDR1 SNHLY and CDR2 FYNNEI. This CDR3 region has 13 residues. The CDR3 loop is CASGGTSSETQYF. The DNA for the CDR3 is TGTGCCAGCGGAGGGACTAGCTCAGAGACCCAGTACTTC.

The chain has TRBV15 and TRBJ2-7, with D possibly being TRBD2 (5 bases). The DNA matches TRBJ2-5 better at its end, which makes the J call doubtful. Germline CDR1 LNHNV, CDR2 YYDKDF (reference sequence). The CDR3 runs to 15 residues. The CDR3 DNA reads as TGTGCCACAAACGAGGGCCAGGCTCCTACGGAGACCCAGTACTTC. The encoded protein is CATNEGQAPTETQYF.

This chain connects TRBV6-6 to TRBJ1-2; 7 bases match TRBD1. Unmatched junction bases numbered 3, after V lost 2 bases and J lost 0 bases. Germline V CDR1 and CDR2: MNHNY, SVGAGI (reference sequence). CDR3 length: 15 residues. The CDR3 nucleotides read TGTGCCAGCAGTTACATGGGGACAGCTAACTATGGCTACACCTTC. As protein: CASSYMGTANYGYTF.

V gene TRBV6-6 combines with J gene TRBJ2-5; TRBD2 matches 12 bases. CDR1 is MNHNY and CDR2 is SVGAGI in the germline V gene (reference sequence). With 6 bases clipped from V and 1 base from J, the junction kept 9 bases outside the gene matches. CDR3 length: 17 amino acids. In DNA form, the CDR3 reads TGTGCCAGCAGCCGCACAGGACTAGCGGGGATCCAAGAGACCCAGTACTTC. It yields the protein CASSRTGLAGIQETQYF.

The chain employs TRBV6-2 or TRBV6-3 and TRBJ2-1; 8 nucleotides align to TRBD2. Germline assignment: CDR1 MNHEY and CDR2 SVGEGT. The length of the CDR3 is 15 residues. Trimming at V came to 7 bases and at J to 7 bases, leaving 12 bases not matched to a gene. The CDR3 coding sequence is TGTGCCAGCACCCGGGGGGGACTAGTTTCAAATGAGCAGTTCTTC. Encoded protein: CASTRGGLVSNEQFF.

The J gene is TRBJ2-1, the V gene TRBV7-9; D possibly corresponds to TRBD2 (6 bases). This CDR3 is built from 16 residues. V dropped 5 bases and J dropped 6 bases, with 20 bases sitting between them. From germline, CDR1 is SEHNR and CDR2 FQNEAQ (reference sequence). The CDR3 sequence is CASSPLGRELGNEQFF. CDR3 coding DNA: TGTGCCAGCAGCCCCCTAGGGCGGGAACTTGGCAATGAGCAGTTCTTC. Variable domain in full (rest from reference TRBV7-9 and TRBJ2-1): DTGVSQNPRHKITKRGQNVTFRCDPISEHNRLYWYRQTLGQGPEFLTYFQNEAQLEKSRLLSDRFSAERPKGSFSTLEIQRTEQGDSAMYLCASSPLGRELGNEQFFGPGTRLTVL.

This clonotype was detected a few times. The J gene is TRBJ2-5, the V gene TRBV6-5; D is unclear. Germline V gene data show CDR1 as MNHEY and CDR2 as SVGAGI. V was trimmed by 2 bases and J by 4 bases, leaving 14 bases between them. This CDR3 comprises 15 residues. This CDR3 reads CASSYVDGTIETQYF. The CDR3 bases are TGTGCCAGCAGTTACGTCGACGGAACGATAGAGACCCAGTACTTC.

The chain recombines TRBV7-6 with TRBJ2-7; the match to TRBD1 covers 8 bases. The germline CDR1 and CDR2 sequences are SGHVS and FNYEAQ. The CDR3 consists of 18 residues. V shed 4 bases, J shed 1 base, and the junction held 15 bases outside the gene matches. As DNA, the CDR3 is TGTGCCAGCAGCTCACGAATCTGGGGACAGGCGGGGTCCTACGAGCAGTACTTC. Translating gives CASSSRIWGQAGSYEQYF.